This entry concerns a single T cell receptor beta chain. Its antigen specificity is not known. No much larger clone is present one base from it, and per-base qualities are unavailable. The data stem from a study of technical replicates of blood from a few donors (dated by TCRdb to the late 2010s). The germline V gene provides CDR1 MGHRA and CDR2 YSYEKL. Unmatched junction bases come to 10, with V trimmed by 4 bases and J by 5 bases. Spanning cysteine to phenylalanine, the CDR3 consists of 16 amino acids. Only the CDR3 part of the read is kept: 48 bases, read in frame from the first base. The library was made by the immunoSEQ multiplex PCR assay. TCRdb carries this immuneACCESS record with in-frame sequences only. Its versions omit some clonotypes, under half of them owing to an unresolved V gene in the studies checked, with the rest unexplained. Within this sample are tens of thousands of clones, with 95% to 98% of them counted one time only. The ten largest clones add up to under 0.2% of the sample.

The receptor comes from a human donor in good health. The specimen was T cells isolated from PBMCs. The rearranged chain carries TRBV4-1 and TRBJ2-1, with 8 bases aligning to TRBD2. The CDR3 has the sequence CASSPGRGRRDNEQFF. The base sequence is TGCGCCAGCAGCCCGGGCCGCGGGAGGCGGGACAATGAGCAGTTCTTC.